This T cell receptor beta chain is drawn from a study of shared clonotypes between healthy human individuals. Study outcomes and limitations: Naive subsets usually exceeded memory subsets in estimated richness.

Germline values: CDR1 SGHAT, CDR2 FQNNGV. This CDR3 has 11 residues. V gave up 1 base and J gave up 9 bases, with 4 bases separating them. Sequencing used immunoSEQ multiplex PCR; TCRdb keeps in-frame clones, though not all of them. The profile shows some 240,000 clones, over 60% of them singletons. Concerning this clone: Its antigen is not known.

The sample comprised memory CD4+ T cells sorted from blood. The subset here: CD45RA-negative fraction. This receptor was obtained from a man aged 25-40 years in good health. The chain carries TRBV11-2 and TRBJ2-1; D is undetermined. CDR3 nucleotide sequence: TGTGCCAGCAGCTTAGCGGGTGAGCAGTTCTTC. Amino acid sequence: CASSLAGEQFF.